These 5 T cell receptor beta chains were sequenced from one sample in a study of T-cell reconstitution after alpha-beta-depleted transplantation in children. For TCRbeta, the library was prepared with unique molecular identifiers. TCRdb reanalysed the PCR reads using MiXCR and keeps one entry per CDR3 protein. The sample includes over 450,000 distinct CDR3 sequences, roughly a tenth seen only once; the top ten take approximately 2%. The starting material was PBMCs, obtained before TCRalphabeta/CD19-depleted stem cell transplant. The source of these receptors is a child aged 2-15 years with inherited bone marrow failure, due to receive a stem cell transplant.

The sample holds many counts of this clonotype. The chain has TRBV27 and TRBJ2-2; D not certain. Trimming pared 3 bases from V and 3 bases from J, leaving 8 bases between. CDR1 and CDR2 from the germline V gene are MNHEY and SMNVEV (reference sequence). The CDR3 extends over 14 amino acids. The CDR3 here is CASSLYRYTGELFF. The CDR3 coding sequence is TGTGCCAGCAGTTTGTACAGATACACCGGGGAGCTGTTTTTT.

This clonotype was recorded at least ten times. CDR3 DNA: TGTGCCAGCAGCGTCGGACTAGCGGACTACGAGCAGTACTTC. Amino acids: CASSVGLADYEQYF. The chain has TRBV7-9 and TRBJ2-7; 10 bases fit TRBD2. Trimming cost V 5 bases and J 3 bases; bases outside gene matches: 4. The CDR3 extends over 14 amino acids. Germline CDR1 SEHNR, CDR2 FQNEAQ (reference sequence).

This clonotype was recorded a few times. The CDR3 reads CASSQVGTGDQPQHF. In nucleotides, the CDR3 is TGTGCCAGCAGCCAAGTGGGGACAGGGGATCAGCCCCAGCATTTT. The J gene is TRBJ1-5, the V gene TRBV4-2; 10 nucleotides match TRBD1. V shed 1 base and J 5 bases; nucleotides not matched to a gene: 2. The CDR3 totals 15 residues. Germline V gene data show CDR1 as LGHNA and CDR2 as YNFKEQ.

This clonotype was seen repeatedly, ten times or more. The chain couples TRBV20-1 to TRBJ2-1; tentatively, D is TRBD2 (5 bases). The CDR3 is made up of 12 amino acids. Germline V lookup: CDR1 DFQATT, CDR2 SNEGSKA (reference sequence). Trimming stripped 6 bases from V and 10 bases from J, with 16 bases between. CDR3 nucleotide sequence: TGCAGTGCGACCCGACTACTGAGGGAGCAGTTCTTC. It codes for CSATRLLREQFF.

This chain uses TRBV5-6 with TRBJ2-7; possible D gene TRBD2, 5 bases. Germline values: CDR1 SGHDT, CDR2 YYEEEE. The CDR3 runs to 12 residues. Trimming cost V 1 base and J 6 bases, with 8 bases left between them. Here the CDR3 reads CASSLMLAEQYF. In DNA, the CDR3 is TGTGCCAGCAGCTTGATGCTAGCCGAGCAGTACTTC.